This passage covers 30 T cell receptor beta chains from one sample sequenced in a study of control samples from healthy donors and cancer patients. This table comes from immunoSEQ multiplex PCR, and its TCRdb copy is limited to in-frame clones, with some not included. The table has around 130,000 clones, 85% to 95% seen once; the top ten hold more than 6.5%. The material sequenced was blood. Receptors originate from a man between 18 and 29 years old in good health.

The rearrangement joins TRBV6-1 to TRBJ1-1; no definite D call. This CDR3 has 13 amino acids. The germline V and J ends were trimmed by 10 bases and 2 bases, with 14 bases remaining between them. Per germline, CDR1 MNHNS and CDR2 SASEGT. The CDR3 spells CAILRSFNTEAFF. The CDR3 DNA reads TGTGCCATCCTGAGGAGCTTCAACACTGAAGCTTTCTTT.

Here the CDR3 reads CASGGFSSNQPQHF. DNA for the CDR3: TGTGCTAGTGGTGGCTTCTCTAGCAATCAGCCCCAGCATTTT. The genes are TRBV12-5 and TRBJ1-5; D ambiguous. CDR1 and CDR2 (germline): LGHNT, FRNRAP. The length of the CDR3 is 14 residues. The ends were cut back, 5 bases at V and 0 bases at J, with 8 bases in the middle. Using reference TRBV12-5 and TRBJ1-5 for the parts outside the CDR3, the full variable domain is DARVTQTPRHKVTEMGQEVTMRCQPILGHNTVFWYRQTMMQGLELLAYFRNRAPLDDSGMPKDRFSAEMPDATLATLKIQPSEPRDSAVYFCASGGFSSNQPQHFGDGTRLSIL.

Concerning this clone itself: Other DNA sequences in this sample translate to the same CDR3. The CDR3 loop reads CAIRTGSSYEQYF. DNA of the CDR3: TGTGCCATAAGGACAGGAAGCTCCTACGAGCAGTACTTC. V and J are TRBV10-3 and TRBJ2-7; the match to TRBD1 covers 7 bases. Germline CDR1 ENHRY, CDR2 SYGVKD. The J segment lost 0 bases and the V segment lost 9 bases, leaving 5 bases of the junction unmatched. The CDR3 has 13 amino acids.

The rearrangement uses TRBV6-5 and TRBJ2-1; 9 bases line up with TRBD2. The CDR3 extends over 13 amino acids. Germline loops: CDR1 MNHEY, CDR2 SVGAGI. V gave up 9 bases and J gave up 7 bases; unmatched junction bases: 7. The CDR3 is CASSGLAGNEQFF. The CDR3, as DNA: TGTGCCAGTTCGGGACTAGCAGGAAATGAGCAGTTCTTC.

The count of this clone is one. The chain recombines TRBV5-1 with TRBJ2-1; the match to TRBD2 covers 9 bases. Trimming at V came to 0 bases and at J to 8 bases, leaving 9 bases not matched to a gene. Germline CDR1 SGHRS, CDR2 YFSETQ. The CDR3 is made up of 16 amino acids. Here the CDR3 DNA reads TGCGCCAGCAGCTTGGAAGGGCGGGGGGGCCTCGATGAGCAGTTCTTC. Its translation is CASSLEGRGGLDEQFF.

The V gene is TRBV19, the J gene TRBJ2-2; D call uncertain. This CDR3 is built from 16 residues. Germline V gives CDR1 LNHDA, CDR2 SQIVND (reference sequence). Trimming stripped 2 bases from V and 0 bases from J, with 10 bases between. This CDR3 reads CASSIIWGPNTGELFF. DNA of the CDR3: TGTGCCAGTAGTATAATTTGGGGTCCGAACACCGGGGAGCTGTTTTTT.

V is TRBV7-9 and J is TRBJ1-1; the D is unclear. The CDR3 loop spans 14 amino acids. CDR1 is SEHNR, CDR2 FQNEAQ, per germline (reference sequence). The germline V and J ends were trimmed by 5 bases and 1 base, with 11 bases remaining between them. The CDR3 DNA follows: TGTGCCAGCAGCCCTGAGACCGAGAACACTGAAGCTTTCTTT. Protein sequence: CASSPETENTEAFF.

The rearrangement links TRBV20-1 to TRBJ1-5, with no clear D. The V and J ends lost 3 bases and 1 base respectively, with 7 bases between them. The CDR3 runs to 13 residues. CDR1 and CDR2 (germline): DFQATT, SNEGSKA (reference sequence). CDR3 DNA: TGCAGTGCTAGTGGGTTCAGCAATCAGCCCCAGCATTTT. Protein product: CSASGFSNQPQHF.

The chain uses TRBV19 and TRBJ1-2; D not certain. The CDR3 loop spans 14 amino acids. V lost 0 bases to trimming and J lost 2 bases, with 7 bases between them. Germline loops: CDR1 LNHDA, CDR2 SQIVND (reference sequence). CDR3 coding DNA: TGTGCCAGTAGTATAGACTGGTTCAACTATGGCTACACCTTC. The encoded protein is CASSIDWFNYGYTF.

The chain joins TRBV14 to TRBJ2-3; D unclear. Germline assignment: CDR1 SGHDN and CDR2 FVKESK. V lost 3 bases, J lost 0 bases, and 4 bases lay in between. CDR3 length equals 13 residues. CDR3 region: CASSQASTDTQYF. The DNA of the CDR3 is TGTGCCAGCAGCCAGGCGAGCACAGATACGCAGTATTTT.

The chain employs TRBV11-2 and TRBJ2-5; D is ambiguous. The germline V gene has CDR1 SGHAT and CDR2 FQNNGV. This CDR3 is 14 amino acids long. V lost 4 bases and J 4 bases, leaving 13 bases between the germline ends. CDR3 DNA sequence: TGTGCCAGCAGCTCGGGCCGTCAGCGAGAGACCCAGTACTTC. It translates to CASSSGRQRETQYF.

The rearrangement uses TRBV9 and TRBJ1-1; perhaps TRBD1 as D (6 bases). Germline CDR1 and CDR2: SGDLS and YYNGEE. There are 14 residues in the CDR3. V shed 4 bases and J shed 4 bases, with 14 bases lying between them. The CDR3 region is CASSTGTGSTEAFF. DNA of the CDR3: TGTGCCAGCAGCACGGGAACAGGGAGCACTGAAGCTTTCTTT.

With regard to this clone: The sample carries other DNA sequences with the same CDR3. The V call is TRBV5-5, the J call TRBJ2-7; 9 bases agree with TRBD1. The trim removed 2 bases at V and 3 bases at J, leaving 3 bases unmatched. Germline V gives CDR1 SGHKS, CDR2 YYEKEE (reference sequence). This CDR3 is built from 14 residues. The CDR3 here is CASSLSGQGYEQYF. The CDR3 coding sequence is TGTGCCAGCAGCTTATCGGGACAGGGCTACGAGCAGTACTTC.

The chain employs TRBV5-1 and TRBJ2-2; TRBD2 is a possible D gene (5 bases). CDR3 size: 15 residues. V lost 0 bases to trimming and J lost 8 bases, with 14 bases between them. Germline CDR1 SGHRS, CDR2 YFSETQ. The CDR3 DNA reads as TGCGCCAGCAGCTTGGTACCGGACTCGCATGGGGAGCTGTTTTTT. This codes for CASSLVPDSHGELFF.

The genes are TRBV7-9 and TRBJ2-2; TRBD1 is a possible D gene (5 bases). Trimming took 1 base from V and 5 from J, leaving 11 bases between them. This CDR3 is 15 amino acids long. Germline values: CDR1 SEHNR, CDR2 FQNEAQ (reference sequence). CDR3 region: CASSLVVRATGELFF. The CDR3 nucleotides are TGTGCCAGCAGCTTAGTTGTCAGGGCGACCGGGGAGCTGTTTTTT.

This chain links TRBV18 with TRBJ1-2, with D possibly being TRBD1 (5 bases). Trimming pared 4 bases from V and 4 bases from J, leaving 16 bases between. Germline CDR1 is KGHSH and CDR2 is LQKENI. CDR3 length: 15 amino acids. The DNA for the CDR3 is TGTGCCAGCTCACTTTTCGGGGGGAACCTCTATGGCTACACCTTC. It translates to CASSLFGGNLYGYTF.

The J gene is TRBJ2-5, the V gene TRBV5-1; TRBD2 matches at 7 bases. Germline lookup yields CDR1 SGHRS and CDR2 YFSETQ. CDR3 length: 14 residues. Trimming removed 5 bases from V and 0 bases from J; junction bases left unmatched: 4. The DNA of the CDR3 is TGCGCCAGCAGACGGGGGGAGTACCAAGAGACCCAGTACTTC. It specifies CASRRGEYQETQYF.

The CDR3 is CSVGHFTGELFF. As DNA, the CDR3 is TGCAGCGTTGGACATTTCACCGGGGAGCTGTTTTTT. The chain combines TRBV29-1 with TRBJ2-2, with unresolved D. There are 12 residues in the CDR3. Trimming stripped 4 bases from V and 4 bases from J, with 7 bases between. CDR1 is SQVTM, CDR2 ANQGSEA, per germline.

This chain links TRBV5-4 with TRBJ2-1; 11 bases line up with TRBD2. Germline V CDR1 and CDR2: SGHNT, YYREEE (reference sequence). Losses at the gene ends were 4 bases for V and 5 bases for J; bases not matched to a gene: 5. The CDR3 is 15 amino acids. CDR3 sequence: CASSTRSGGDNEQFF. CDR3 sequence (DNA): TGTGCCAGCAGCACGCGTAGCGGGGGGGACAATGAGCAGTTCTTC.

The chain recombines TRBV6-5 with TRBJ1-1; TRBD1 matches 10 bases. This CDR3 contains 12 residues. V lost 8 bases to trimming and J lost 7 bases; unmatched junction nucleotides: 4. The germline V gene encodes CDR1 MNHEY and CDR2 SVGAGI. CDR3 nucleotide sequence: TGTGCCAGCCGACAGGGGGCGAATGAAGCTTTCTTT. It specifies CASRQGANEAFF.

The chain links TRBV7-7 to TRBJ2-5, with D maybe TRBD1 (5 bases). The CDR3 is 14 residues long. From germline, CDR1 is SSHAT and CDR2 FNYEAQ (reference sequence). V lost 5 bases to trimming and J lost 4 bases, with 14 bases between them. CDR3 protein: CASSAQGGVETQYF. The CDR3 DNA is TGTGCCAGCAGCGCCCAGGGTGGCGTAGAGACCCAGTACTTC.

This clone was detected many times. The rearrangement links TRBV27 to TRBJ1-5, with D possibly matching TRBD1 (6 bases). Germline CDR1 is MNHEY and CDR2 is SMNVEV (reference sequence). V lost 5 bases to trimming and J lost 4 bases, with 12 bases between them. The CDR3 covers 14 residues. CDR3 in DNA: TGTGCCAGCAGTCCATTACAGGGTAATCAGCCCCAGCATTTT. Encoded protein: CASSPLQGNQPQHF.

The chain combines TRBV9 with TRBJ2-3; no definite D call. There are 13 residues in the CDR3. CDR1 is SGDLS and CDR2 is YYNGEE in the germline V gene. V dropped 0 bases and J dropped 2 bases, with 4 bases sitting between them. The CDR3 nucleotides are TGTGCCAGCAGCGTAGATCTCACAGATACGCAGTATTTT. Its translation: CASSVDLTDTQYF.

The V and J genes are TRBV7-9 and TRBJ1-4; no definite D call. The V gene lost 0 bases and the J gene lost 5 bases, with 10 bases spanning the gap. Germline V gene lookup returns CDR1 SEHNR and CDR2 FQNEAQ (reference sequence). The CDR3 is made up of 15 amino acids. CDR3 in amino acids: CASSLAAPPNEKLFF. The CDR3 region has the DNA TGTGCCAGCAGCTTAGCGGCACCCCCGAATGAAAAACTGTTTTTT.

The sample holds one count of this clone. The chain uses TRBV7-2 and TRBJ2-7; TRBD1 matches at 7 bases. From germline, CDR1 is SGHTA and CDR2 FQGNSA. This CDR3 has 13 amino acids. The ends lost 5 bases at V and 4 bases at J; junction bases unmatched: 5. The CDR3 is CASSQGTVYEQYF. For the CDR3, the DNA is TGTGCCAGCAGCCAAGGGACAGTGTACGAGCAGTACTTC.

This chain links TRBV11-2 with TRBJ1-5; no clear D gene. CDR1 is SGHAT and CDR2 is FQNNGV in the germline V gene. This CDR3 has 13 amino acids. V lost 5 bases, J lost 3 bases, and 8 bases lay in between. Written as DNA, the CDR3 is TGTGCCAGCAGCCGAGTTCCCAATCAGCCCCAGCATTTT. Its protein product is CASSRVPNQPQHF.

This clone was observed a single time. The chain uses TRBV27 and TRBJ1-6; TRBD1 matches at 7 bases. The CDR3 consists of 15 residues. Germline CDR1 reads MNHEY; CDR2 reads SMNVEV (reference sequence). Trimming removed 6 bases from V and 10 bases from J; junction bases left unmatched: 12. CDR3 DNA: TGTGCCAGCAGCCCTTTCGCCAGGGGGGGATCACCCCTCCACTTT. Translating it yields CASSPFARGGSPLHF.

The chain links TRBV7-6 to TRBJ2-5; 8 bases are shared with TRBD2. Trimming at V came to 1 base and at J to 3 bases, leaving 4 bases not matched to a gene. Germline V gives CDR1 SGHVS, CDR2 FNYEAQ. The CDR3 covers 15 residues. CDR3 bases: TGTGCCAGCAGCTTAGTTACGGGGGGGGAAGAGACCCAGTACTTC. It specifies CASSLVTGGEETQYF.

The rearrangement joins TRBV5-1 to TRBJ1-1, with D perhaps matching TRBD1 (5 bases). This CDR3 comprises 14 residues. Germline assignment: CDR1 SGHRS and CDR2 YFSETQ. Trimming shortened V by 0 bases and J by 3 bases, and 9 bases separated the two germline ends. The CDR3 nucleotides are TGCGCCAGCAGCTTGGGTGGGGGGTACACTGAAGCTTTCTTT. It encodes CASSLGGGYTEAFF. Together with reference TRBV5-1 and TRBJ1-1, the CDR3 gives the full variable domain: KAGVTQTPRYLIKTRGQQVTLSCSPISGHRSVSWYQQTPGQGLQFLFEYFSETQRNKGNFPGRFSGRQFSNSRSEMNVSTLELGDSALYLCASSLGGGYTEAFFGQGTRLTVV.

The chain carries TRBV27 and TRBJ1-1; tentatively, D is TRBD1 (5 bases). Trimming shortened V by 11 bases and J by 11 bases, and 18 bases separated the two germline ends. The CDR3 covers 11 residues. The V gene's germline CDR1 is MNHEY and CDR2 SMNVEV (reference sequence). The CDR3 coding sequence is TGTGCCGTGGGGTTTAGGGGCGCGGCTTTCTTT. This sequence encodes CAVGFRGAAFF.